The 5 T cell receptor beta chains below come from one sample, sequenced in a study of vaccination and CD4 T cells after COVID-19 (dated by TCRdb to the early 2020s). For these TCRs, the target antigens are not known. Library preparation was by PCR. The sequencer listed for this sample is Illumina iSeq 100. DNA from cultured CD4+ T cells was subjected to TCR sequencing with the Oncomine TCR Beta short-read assay at the Johns Hopkins FTIC core. Starting from the raw public reads, TCRdb applied fastp trimming at Q25, assembled clones with MiXCR and retained in-frame beta chains. Identical CDR3 proteins give one entry, which carries the most common genes and DNA. In all, the sample holds 15,000 to 20,000 distinct CDR3 sequences, and about three fifths of those were seen once. Approximately 10% of the sample goes to the ten largest clones. The intended sense of this specimen's treatment or condition label: roughly 11-day PBMC culture with coronavirus spike peptide pools or control peptides (ViraFEST assay).

The sequenced material came from CD4+ T cells from blood, cultured in vitro. These receptors were collected from a human donor who had recovered from COVID-19.

This clonotype appeared once. The chain uses TRBV7-3 and TRBJ2-3; TRBD2 matches 13 bases. The CDR3 is made up of 16 amino acids. The germline V gene has CDR1 SGHTA and CDR2 FQGTGA. The V and J ends lost 5 bases and 2 bases, in that order; junction bases with no gene match: 4. DNA of the CDR3: TGTGCCAGCAGCCTCGGACTAGCGGGAGACACAGATACGCAGTATTTT. It translates to CASSLGLAGDTDTQYF. Looking up the rest from reference TRBV7-3 and TRBJ2-3 gives the full variable domain: GAGVSQTPSNKVTEKGKYVELRCDPISGHTALYWYRQSLGQGPEFLIYFQGTGAADDSGLPNDRFFAVRPEGSVSTLKIQRTERGDSAVYLCASSLGLAGDTDTQYFGPGTRLTVL.

J is TRBJ1-6 and V is TRBV10-2; 7 bases are shared with TRBD1. Germline CDR1 and CDR2: WSHSY and SAAADI. The V segment lost 6 bases and the J segment 8 bases; nucleotides outside the gene matches: 7. The CDR3 totals 14 residues. CDR3 loop: CASRGAGGDSPLHF. CDR3 bases: TGCGCCAGCAGAGGAGCAGGGGGGGATTCACCCCTCCACTTT.

In this sample, this clonotype turned up a few times. CDR3: CSASHRGGAREAFF. CDR3 nucleotides: TGCAGTGCCAGCCATAGAGGGGGGGCCCGTGAAGCTTTCTTT. This chain uses TRBV20-1 with TRBJ1-1; a possible D gene is TRBD1 (6 bases). The germline CDR1 and CDR2 sequences are DFQATT and SNEGSKA (reference sequence). The CDR3 spans 14 residues. Trimming took off 6 bases at V and 7 bases at J, with 21 bases between the two ends.

The chain combines TRBV11-2 with TRBJ1-6; no definite D call. CDR3 length: 14 amino acids. Germline CDR1 SGHAT, CDR2 FQNNGV. V shed 3 bases and J shed 7 bases, with 10 bases lying between them. The CDR3 protein is CASSFRGRNSPLHF. The CDR3 nucleotides are TGTGCCAGCAGCTTTCGAGGAAGGAATTCACCCCTCCACTTT.

J is TRBJ1-2 and V is TRBV19, with 8 positions matching TRBD1. Germline CDR1 and CDR2: LNHDA and SQIVND (reference sequence). The trim removed 3 bases at V and 5 bases at J, leaving 5 bases unmatched. This CDR3 spans 14 amino acids. The CDR3 nucleotides read TGTGCCAGTAGTATCACCACAGGGGGATATGGCTACACCTTC. This encodes CASSITTGGYGYTF.